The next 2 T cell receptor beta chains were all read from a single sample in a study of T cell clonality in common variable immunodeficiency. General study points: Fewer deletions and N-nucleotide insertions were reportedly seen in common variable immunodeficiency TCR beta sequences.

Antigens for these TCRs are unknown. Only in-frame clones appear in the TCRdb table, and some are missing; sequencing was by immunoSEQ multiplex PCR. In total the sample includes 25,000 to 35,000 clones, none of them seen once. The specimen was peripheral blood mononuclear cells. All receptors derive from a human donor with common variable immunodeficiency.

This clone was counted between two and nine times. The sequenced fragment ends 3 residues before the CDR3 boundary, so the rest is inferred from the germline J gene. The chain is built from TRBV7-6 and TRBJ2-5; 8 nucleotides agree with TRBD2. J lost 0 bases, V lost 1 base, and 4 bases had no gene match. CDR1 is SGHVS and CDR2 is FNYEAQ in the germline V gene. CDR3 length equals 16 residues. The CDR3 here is CASSLVASGHQETQYF. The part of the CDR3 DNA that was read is TGTGCCAGCAGCTTAGTGGCTAGCGGGCACCAAGAGACC.

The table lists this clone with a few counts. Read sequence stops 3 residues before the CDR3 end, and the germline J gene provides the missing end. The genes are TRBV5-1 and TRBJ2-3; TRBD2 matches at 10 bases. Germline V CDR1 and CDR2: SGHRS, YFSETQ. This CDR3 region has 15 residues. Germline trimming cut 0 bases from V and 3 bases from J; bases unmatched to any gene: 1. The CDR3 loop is CASSLEAGGTDTQYF. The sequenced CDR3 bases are TGCGCCAGCAGCTTGGAAGCGGGGGGGACAGATACG.